The T cell receptor beta chain under discussion was sequenced for a study of T cells after posttransplantation cyclophosphamide. General study points: Donor-recipient repertoire similarity was low at 1-2 months, rising over year one. Tissue-infiltrating T cells from skin or gut overlapped little with blood T cells.

Here immunoSEQ multiplex PCR was the method, and the copy in TCRdb shows in-frame clones only, minus some. The sample lists some 53,000 clones; 85% to 90% were seen once. Turning to this clone: Its matching antigen is unknown.

V was shortened by 3 bases and J by 3 bases, with 14 bases between the two germline ends. This CDR3 has 14 amino acids. Germline CDR1 and CDR2: GTSNPN and SVGIG (reference sequence). Sample: PBMCs. This sequence joins TRBV30 and TRBJ1-2; TRBD1 is a possible D gene (6 bases). The clonotype was recovered from a man aged 25 to 40 with a blood cancer, CMV-positive, and with a related stem cell donor. The CDR3 loop is CAWSFRGHYYGYTF. CDR3 sequence (DNA): TGTGCCTGGAGCTTCAGGGGACATTACTATGGCTACACCTTC.